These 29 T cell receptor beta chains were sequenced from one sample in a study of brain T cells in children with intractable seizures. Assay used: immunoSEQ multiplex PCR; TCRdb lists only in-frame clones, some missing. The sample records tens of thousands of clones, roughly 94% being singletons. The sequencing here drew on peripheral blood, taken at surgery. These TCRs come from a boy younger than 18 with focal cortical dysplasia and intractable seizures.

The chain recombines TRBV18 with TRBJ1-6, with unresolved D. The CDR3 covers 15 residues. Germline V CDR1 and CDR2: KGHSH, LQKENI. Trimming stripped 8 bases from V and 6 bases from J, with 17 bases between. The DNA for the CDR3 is TGTGCCAGCGCCCACCAGGTAAAGGCTAATTCACCCCTCCACTTT. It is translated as CASAHQVKANSPLHF.

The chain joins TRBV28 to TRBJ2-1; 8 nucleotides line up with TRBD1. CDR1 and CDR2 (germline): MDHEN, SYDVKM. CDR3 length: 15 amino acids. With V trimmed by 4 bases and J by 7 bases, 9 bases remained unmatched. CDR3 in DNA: TGTGCCAGCAGTTATTCCGGGACAGGAGGAAATGAGCAGTTCTTC. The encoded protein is CASSYSGTGGNEQFF.

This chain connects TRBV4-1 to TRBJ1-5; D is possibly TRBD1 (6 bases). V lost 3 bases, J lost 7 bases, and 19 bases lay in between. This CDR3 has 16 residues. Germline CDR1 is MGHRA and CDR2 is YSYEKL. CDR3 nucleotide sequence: TGCGCCAGCAGCCAGCCCGGGGGCCGGGGGGGGCAGCCCCAGCATTTT. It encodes CASSQPGGRGGQPQHF.

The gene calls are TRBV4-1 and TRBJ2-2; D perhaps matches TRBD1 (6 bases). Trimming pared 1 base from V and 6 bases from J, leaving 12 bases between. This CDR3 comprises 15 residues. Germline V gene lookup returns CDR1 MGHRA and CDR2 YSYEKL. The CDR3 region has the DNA TGCGCCAGCAGCCAAGGATTAAAGGGGGCCGGGGAGCTGTTTTTT. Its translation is CASSQGLKGAGELFF.

CDR3 coding DNA: TGTGCCAGCTCCCCGAAGGATTCTTTAGGCACTGAAGCTTTCTTT. It encodes CASSPKDSLGTEAFF. The rearrangement uses TRBV18 and TRBJ1-1; D not certain. Germline V lookup: CDR1 KGHSH, CDR2 LQKENI. The V end lost 6 bases, the J end lost 4 bases, and 18 bases lay between the germline ends. The CDR3 contains 15 residues.

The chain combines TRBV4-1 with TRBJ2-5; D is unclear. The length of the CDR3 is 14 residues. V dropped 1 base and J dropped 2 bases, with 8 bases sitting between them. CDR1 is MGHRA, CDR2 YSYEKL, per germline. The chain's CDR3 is CASSQVQAQETQYF. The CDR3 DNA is TGCGCCAGCAGCCAAGTACAAGCGCAAGAGACCCAGTACTTC.

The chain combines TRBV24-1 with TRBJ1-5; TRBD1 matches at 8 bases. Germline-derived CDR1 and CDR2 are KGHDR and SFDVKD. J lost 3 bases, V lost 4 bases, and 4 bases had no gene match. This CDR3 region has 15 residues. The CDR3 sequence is CATSEDRAHNQPQHF. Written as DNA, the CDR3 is TGTGCCACCAGTGAGGACAGGGCCCACAATCAGCCCCAGCATTTT.

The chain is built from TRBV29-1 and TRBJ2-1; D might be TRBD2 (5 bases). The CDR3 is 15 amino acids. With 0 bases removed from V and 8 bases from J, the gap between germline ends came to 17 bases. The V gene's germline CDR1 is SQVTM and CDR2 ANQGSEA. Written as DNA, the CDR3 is TGCAGCGTTGAAGACCGCGGGTCTATTACGGATGAGCAGTTCTTC. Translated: CSVEDRGSITDEQFF.

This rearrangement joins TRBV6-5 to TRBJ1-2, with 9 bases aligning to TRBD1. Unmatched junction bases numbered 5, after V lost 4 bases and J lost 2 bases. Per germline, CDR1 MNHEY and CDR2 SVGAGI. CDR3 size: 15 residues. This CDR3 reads CASSSPGQGNYGYTF. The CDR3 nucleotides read TGTGCCAGCAGTTCGCCGGGACAGGGCAACTATGGCTACACCTTC.

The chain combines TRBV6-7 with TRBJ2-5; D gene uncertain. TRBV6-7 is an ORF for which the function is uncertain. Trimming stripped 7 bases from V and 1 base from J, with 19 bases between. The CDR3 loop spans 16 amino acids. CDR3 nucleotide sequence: TGTGCCAGCACCCCCCCCGTGGTTACCTTCCAAGAGACCCAGTACTTC. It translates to CASTPPVVTFQETQYF.

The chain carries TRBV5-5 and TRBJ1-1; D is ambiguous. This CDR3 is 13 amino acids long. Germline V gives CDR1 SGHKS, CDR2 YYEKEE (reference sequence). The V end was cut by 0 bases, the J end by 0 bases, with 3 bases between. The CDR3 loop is CASSLGVNTEAFF. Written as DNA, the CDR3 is TGTGCCAGCAGCTTGGGTGTGAACACTGAAGCTTTCTTT. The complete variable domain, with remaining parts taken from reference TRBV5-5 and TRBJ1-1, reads DAGVTQSPTHLIKTRGQQVTLRCSPISGHKSVSWYQQVLGQGPQFIFQYYEKEERGRGNFPDRFSARQFPNYSSELNVNALLLGDSALYLCASSLGVNTEAFFGQGTRLTVV.

This CDR3 reads CASGGTATNYGYTF. Here the CDR3 DNA reads TGTGCCAGCGGAGGGACAGCGACTAACTATGGCTACACCTTC. This chain connects TRBV9 to TRBJ1-2; 7 bases are shared with TRBD1. CDR1 and CDR2 (germline): SGDLS, YYNGEE. The CDR3 spans 14 residues. Trimming removed 7 bases from V and 0 bases from J; junction bases left unmatched: 6.

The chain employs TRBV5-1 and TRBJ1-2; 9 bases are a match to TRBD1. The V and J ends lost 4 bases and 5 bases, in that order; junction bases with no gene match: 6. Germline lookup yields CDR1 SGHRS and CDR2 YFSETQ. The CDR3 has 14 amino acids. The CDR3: CASSPGDREYGYTF. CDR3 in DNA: TGCGCCAGCAGCCCAGGGGACAGGGAGTATGGCTACACCTTC.

DNA for the CDR3: TGTGCCAGCAGCCAGATGGGCAGACCTGGCTACACCTTC. Amino acids: CASSQMGRPGYTF. This sequence joins TRBV14 and TRBJ1-2; D uncertain. Germline V CDR1 and CDR2: SGHDN, FVKESK. The CDR3 runs to 13 residues. Trimming took off 3 bases at V and 7 bases at J, with 12 bases between the two ends.

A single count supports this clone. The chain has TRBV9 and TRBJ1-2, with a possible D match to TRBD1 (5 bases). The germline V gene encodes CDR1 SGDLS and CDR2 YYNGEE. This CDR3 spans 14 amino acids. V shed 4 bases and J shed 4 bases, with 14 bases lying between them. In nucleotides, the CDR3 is TGTGCCAGCAGCTCCCGGGAAGGGGCCTATGGCTACACCTTC. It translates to CASSSREGAYGYTF.

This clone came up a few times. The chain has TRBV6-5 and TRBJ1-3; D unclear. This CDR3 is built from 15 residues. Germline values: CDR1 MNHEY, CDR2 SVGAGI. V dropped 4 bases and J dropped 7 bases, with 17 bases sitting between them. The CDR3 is CASSFSRGLGNTIYF. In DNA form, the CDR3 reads TGTGCCAGCAGTTTTTCTCGCGGGTTGGGCAACACCATATATTTT.

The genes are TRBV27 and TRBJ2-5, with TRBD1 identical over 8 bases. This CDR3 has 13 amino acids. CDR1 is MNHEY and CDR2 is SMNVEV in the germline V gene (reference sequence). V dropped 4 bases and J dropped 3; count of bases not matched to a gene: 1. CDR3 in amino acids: CASSSQGEETQYF. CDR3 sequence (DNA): TGTGCCAGCAGTTCACAGGGGGAAGAGACCCAGTACTTC.

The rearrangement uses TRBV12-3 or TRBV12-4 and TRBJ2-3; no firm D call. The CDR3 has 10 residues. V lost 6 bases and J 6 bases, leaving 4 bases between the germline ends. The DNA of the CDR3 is TGTGCCAGCAGGGGGGATACGCAGTATTTT. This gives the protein CASRGDTQYF.

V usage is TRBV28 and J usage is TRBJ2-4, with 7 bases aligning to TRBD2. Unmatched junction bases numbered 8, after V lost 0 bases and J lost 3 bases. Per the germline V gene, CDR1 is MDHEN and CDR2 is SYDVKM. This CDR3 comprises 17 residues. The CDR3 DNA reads TGTGCCAGCAGTTTATGGGGGGGGGAACTGGTCAAAAACATTCAGTACTTC. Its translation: CASSLWGGELVKNIQYF.

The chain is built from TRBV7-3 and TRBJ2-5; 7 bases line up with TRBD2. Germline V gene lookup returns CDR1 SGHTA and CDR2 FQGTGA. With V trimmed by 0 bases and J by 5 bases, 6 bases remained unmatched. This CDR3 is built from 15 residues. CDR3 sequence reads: CASSLTAGVGETQYF. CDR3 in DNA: TGTGCCAGCAGCTTAACGGCGGGGGTGGGTGAGACCCAGTACTTC.

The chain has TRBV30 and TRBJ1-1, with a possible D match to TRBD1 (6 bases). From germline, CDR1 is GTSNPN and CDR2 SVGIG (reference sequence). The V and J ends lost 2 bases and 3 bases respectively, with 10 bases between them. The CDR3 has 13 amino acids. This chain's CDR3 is CAWSLQGYTEAFF. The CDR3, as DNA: TGTGCCTGGAGTCTACAGGGATACACTGAAGCTTTCTTT.

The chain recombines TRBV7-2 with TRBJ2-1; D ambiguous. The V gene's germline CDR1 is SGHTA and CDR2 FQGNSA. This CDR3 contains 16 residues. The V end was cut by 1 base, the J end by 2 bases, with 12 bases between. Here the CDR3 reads CASSLEKSMPYNEQFF. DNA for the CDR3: TGTGCCAGCAGCTTAGAAAAGTCGATGCCCTACAATGAGCAGTTCTTC.

As DNA, the CDR3 is TGTGCCAGCAGTTTTGCAACTAATGAAAAACTGTTTTTT. Residues: CASSFATNEKLFF. This rearrangement joins TRBV28 to TRBJ1-4; D is ambiguous. This CDR3 comprises 13 residues. The V and J ends lost 3 bases and 0 bases respectively, with 2 bases between them. Germline V gene sequence: CDR1 MDHEN, CDR2 SYDVKM.

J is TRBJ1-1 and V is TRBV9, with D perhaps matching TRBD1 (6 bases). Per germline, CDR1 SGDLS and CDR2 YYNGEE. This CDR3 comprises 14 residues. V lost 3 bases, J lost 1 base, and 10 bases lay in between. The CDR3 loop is CASSEGDGNTEAFF. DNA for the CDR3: TGTGCCAGCAGCGAGGGGGACGGGAACACTGAAGCTTTCTTT.

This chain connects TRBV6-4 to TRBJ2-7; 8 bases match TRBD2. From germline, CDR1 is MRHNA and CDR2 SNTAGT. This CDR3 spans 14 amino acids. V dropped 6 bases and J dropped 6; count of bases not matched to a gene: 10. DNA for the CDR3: TGTGCCAGCAGCGATCAGCGGGAGTCTCCCGAGCAGTACGTC. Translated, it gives CASSDQRESPEQYV.

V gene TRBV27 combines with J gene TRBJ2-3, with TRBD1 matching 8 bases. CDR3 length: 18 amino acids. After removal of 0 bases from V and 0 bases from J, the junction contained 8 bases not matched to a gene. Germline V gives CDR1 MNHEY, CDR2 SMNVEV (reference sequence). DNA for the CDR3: TGTGCCAGCAGTTTATCCGGACAGGGCCCATTGAGCACAGATACGCAGTATTTT. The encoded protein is CASSLSGQGPLSTDTQYF.

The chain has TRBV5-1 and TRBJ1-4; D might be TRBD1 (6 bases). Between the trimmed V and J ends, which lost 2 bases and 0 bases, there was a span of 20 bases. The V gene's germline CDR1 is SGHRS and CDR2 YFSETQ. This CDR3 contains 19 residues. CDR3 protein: CASSFGGRSHGPTNEKLFF. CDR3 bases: TGCGCCAGCAGCTTTGGGGGGCGCTCCCACGGTCCAACTAATGAAAAACTGTTTTTT.

CDR3 region: CATTGGTAHSPLHF. CDR3 DNA sequence: TGTGCCACAACTGGGGGGACAGCTCATTCACCCCTCCACTTT. This chain connects TRBV19 to TRBJ1-6; 7 positions agree with TRBD1. Germline V gene lookup returns CDR1 LNHDA and CDR2 SQIVND (reference sequence). The CDR3 runs to 14 residues. Losses at the gene ends were 10 bases for V and 8 bases for J; bases not matched to a gene: 11.

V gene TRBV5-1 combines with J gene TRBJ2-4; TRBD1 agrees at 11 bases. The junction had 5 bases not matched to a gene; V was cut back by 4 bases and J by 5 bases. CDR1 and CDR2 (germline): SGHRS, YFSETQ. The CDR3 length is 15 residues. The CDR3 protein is CASSPRTGGQNIQYF. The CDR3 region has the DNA TGCGCCAGCAGCCCACGGACAGGGGGCCAAAACATTCAGTACTTC.